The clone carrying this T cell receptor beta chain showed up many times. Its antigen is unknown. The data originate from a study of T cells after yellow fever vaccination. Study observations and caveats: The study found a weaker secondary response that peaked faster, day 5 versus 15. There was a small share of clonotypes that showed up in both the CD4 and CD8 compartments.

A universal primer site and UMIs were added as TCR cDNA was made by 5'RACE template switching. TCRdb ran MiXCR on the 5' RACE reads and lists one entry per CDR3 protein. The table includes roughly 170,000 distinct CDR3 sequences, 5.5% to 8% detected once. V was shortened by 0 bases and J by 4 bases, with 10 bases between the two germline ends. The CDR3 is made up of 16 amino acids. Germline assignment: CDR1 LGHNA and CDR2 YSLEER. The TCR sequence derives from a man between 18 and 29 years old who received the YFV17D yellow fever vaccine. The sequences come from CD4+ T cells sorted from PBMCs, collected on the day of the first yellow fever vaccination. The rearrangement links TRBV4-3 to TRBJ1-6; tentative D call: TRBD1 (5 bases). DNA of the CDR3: TGCGCCAGCAGCCAAGATTTTGCAGGGTATAATTCACCCCTCCACTTT. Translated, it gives CASSQDFAGYNSPLHF.